These 25 T cell receptor beta chains were sequenced from one sample in a study of cytotoxic CD8 clonotypes in ibrutinib-treated CLL. Profiling relied on immunoSEQ multiplex PCR, and the TCRdb table lists in-frame clones only, not all of them. The sample has fewer than 30,000 clones, just under 70% seen once; the top ten hold more than 25%. This material consisted of PBMCs, taken after 24 months of ibrutinib treatment. The receptors originated from a human donor with chronic lymphocytic leukemia.

The gene calls are TRBV2 and TRBJ1-2; D perhaps matches TRBD1 (5 bases). Germline assignment: CDR1 SNHLY and CDR2 FYNNEI. CDR3 size: 14 residues. V was cut by 1 base and J by 4 bases, with 10 bases left in between. The CDR3 here is CASSEGQRSYGYTF. The CDR3 DNA follows: TGTGCCAGCAGTGAAGGACAGAGGAGCTATGGCTACACCTTC.

This clone was counted a single time. The chain uses TRBV11-2 and TRBJ2-5; possibly TRBD2 for D (6 bases). CDR3 length: 14 residues. Germline V lookup: CDR1 SGHAT, CDR2 FQNNGV. Between the trimmed V and J ends, which lost 5 bases and 4 bases, there was a span of 14 bases. For the CDR3, the DNA is TGTGCCAGCAGCCCCGGGAGTTTTCGAGAGACCCAGTACTTC. Protein sequence: CASSPGSFRETQYF.

This chain uses TRBV30 with TRBJ1-1, with 7 positions matching TRBD1. Germline assignment: CDR1 GTSNPN and CDR2 SVGIG (reference sequence). The V and J ends lost 5 bases and 3 bases, in that order; junction bases with no gene match: 12. The CDR3 has 15 residues. CDR3 protein: CAWATKRGLDTEAFF. CDR3 DNA: TGTGCCTGGGCCACAAAAAGGGGGCTCGACACTGAAGCTTTCTTT. Together with reference TRBV30 and TRBJ1-1, the CDR3 gives the full variable domain: SQTIHQWPATLVQPVGSPLSLECTVEGTSNPNLYWYRQAAGRGLQLLFYSVGIGQISSEVPQNLSASRPQDRQFILSSKKLLLSDSGFYLCAWATKRGLDTEAFFGQGTRLTVV.

This clone was detected once. The chain employs TRBV2 and TRBJ1-3; tentatively, D is TRBD1 (5 bases). There are 13 residues in the CDR3. In germline, CDR1 is SNHLY, CDR2 FYNNEI. With 7 bases removed from V and 9 bases from J, the gap between germline ends came to 16 bases. Written as DNA, the CDR3 is TGTGCCAGCACCCAAGACAGAGATCTCACCATATATTTT. Amino acids: CASTQDRDLTIYF.

The chain joins TRBV13 to TRBJ1-2; 7 positions match TRBD1. In germline, CDR1 is PRHDT, CDR2 FYEKMQ (reference sequence). This CDR3 has 16 amino acids. Losses at the gene ends were 5 bases for V and 5 bases for J; bases not matched to a gene: 14. The CDR3 reads CASSPLQDRVIYGYTF. DNA for the CDR3: TGTGCCAGCAGCCCTCTCCAAGACAGGGTAATTTATGGCTACACCTTC. The variable domain in full, with the rest retrieved from reference TRBV13 and TRBJ1-2, is AAGVIQSPRHLIKEKRETATLKCYPIPRHDTVYWYQQGPGQDPQFLISFYEKMQSDKGSIPDRFSAQQFSDYHSELNMSSLELGDSALYFCASSPLQDRVIYGYTFGSGTRLTVV.

The CDR3 region is CASSLDRGRETQYF. CDR3 DNA: TGTGCCAGCAGCTTGGACAGGGGGCGAGAGACCCAGTACTTC. The chain employs TRBV11-1 and TRBJ2-5; 11 nucleotides agree with TRBD1. The CDR3 loop spans 14 amino acids. The germline gives CDR1 SGHAT, CDR2 FQDESV (reference sequence). Trimming removed 3 bases from V and 4 bases from J; junction bases left unmatched: 1.

Worth noting for this clone: A read error may account for a junction end that differs from germline. The V gene is TRBV9, the J gene TRBJ2-3; 10 positions match TRBD2. The germline V gene encodes CDR1 SGDLS and CDR2 YYNGEE. The CDR3 extends over 17 amino acids. The CDR3 nucleotides read TGTGCCAGCAGCGTAGTGCCTAGCGGGGGAGGCACAGATACTCAGTATTTT. Protein sequence: CASSVVPSGGGTDTQYF.

This clone was seen only once. J is TRBJ1-2 and V is TRBV5-4; D gene unclear. CDR1 and CDR2 from the germline V gene are SGHNT and YYREEE (reference sequence). The V end was cut by 0 bases, the J end by 0 bases, with 9 bases between. The CDR3 spans 15 residues. In nucleotides, the CDR3 is TGTGCCAGCAGCTTGGGACAAGACCCTAACTATGGCTACACCTTC. This gives the protein CASSLGQDPNYGYTF.

The gene calls are TRBV5-6 and TRBJ1-6; D remains unclear. The CDR3 runs 15 residues. V was trimmed by 0 bases and J by 6 bases, leaving 10 bases between them. Germline-derived CDR1 and CDR2 are SGHDT and YYEEEE. The CDR3 DNA follows: TGTGCCAGCAGCTTGGAGCTTTTTGGTAATTCACCCCTCCACTTT. It yields the protein CASSLELFGNSPLHF.

The rearrangement uses TRBV19 and TRBJ1-1, with D unresolved. The V end was cut by 6 bases, the J end by 1 base, with 18 bases between. Germline assignment: CDR1 LNHDA and CDR2 SQIVND (reference sequence). This CDR3 contains 16 residues. Here the CDR3 DNA reads TGTGCCAGTAGCCACAATAGAGGGCCAGCGAACACTGAAGCTTTCTTT. Protein: CASSHNRGPANTEAFF. Full variable domain (remainder filled in from reference TRBV19 and TRBJ1-1): DGGITQSPKYLFRKEGQNVTLSCEQNLNHDAMYWYRQDPGQGLRLIYYSQIVNDFQKGDIAEGYSVSREKKESFPLTVTSAQKNPTAFYLCASSHNRGPANTEAFFGQGTRLTVV.

The chain joins TRBV4-2 to TRBJ1-6; TRBD1 aligns across 7 bases. Per the germline V gene, CDR1 is LGHNA and CDR2 is YNFKEQ. The CDR3 has 16 amino acids. With V trimmed by 4 bases and J by 6 bases, 9 bases remained unmatched. CDR3 nucleotides: TGTGCCAGCAGCCGAACCCGGGACAGCTTTAATTCACCCCTCCACTTT. It codes for CASSRTRDSFNSPLHF.

The rearrangement uses TRBV18 and TRBJ1-5; TRBD1 is a possible D gene (6 bases). The length of the CDR3 is 14 residues. Trimming took 6 bases from V and 5 from J, leaving 14 bases between them. The germline CDR1 and CDR2 sequences are KGHSH and LQKENI. The CDR3 DNA reads as TGTGCCAGCTCGTACAGGGAAGGAGATCAGCCCCAGCATTTT. Residues: CASSYREGDQPQHF. Looking up the rest from reference TRBV18 and TRBJ1-5 gives the full variable domain: NAGVMQNPRHLVRRRGQEARLRCSPMKGHSHVYWYRQLPEEGLKFMVYLQKENIIDESGMPKERFSAEFPKEGPSILRIQQVVRGDSAAYFCASSYREGDQPQHFGDGTRLSIL.

In its sample, this clone was seen once. V and J are TRBV7-9 and TRBJ2-1, with unresolved D. Germline V gene sequence: CDR1 SEHNR, CDR2 FQNEAQ (reference sequence). Trimming removed 2 bases from V and 9 bases from J, with 5 bases in between. CDR3 length: 11 amino acids. CDR3 protein: CASSLSIEQFF. The CDR3, as DNA: TGTGCCAGCAGCTTAAGTATTGAGCAGTTCTTC.

The chain links TRBV19 to TRBJ2-5, with D possibly TRBD1 on 5 matching bases. This CDR3 has 15 amino acids. Deletions cut 2 bases from V and 5 bases from J, with 15 bases between. The V gene's germline CDR1 is LNHDA and CDR2 SQIVND (reference sequence). CDR3 bases: TGTGCCAGTAGTATAACTCCCCGTAGGGGTGAGACCCAGTACTTC. This codes for CASSITPRRGETQYF.

This chain links TRBV30 with TRBJ2-1, with 8 bases that match TRBD2. The CDR3 covers 16 residues. Germline-derived CDR1 and CDR2 are GTSNPN and SVGIG (reference sequence). Unmatched junction bases numbered 4, after V lost 0 bases and J lost 0 bases. The CDR3 reads CAWSVAGGASYNEQFF. CDR3 bases: TGTGCCTGGAGTGTAGCCGGGGGGGCCTCCTACAATGAGCAGTTCTTC.

Concerning this clone: A far larger clone is one base from this, pointing to a likely read error. In the same sample, other DNA sequences code for this CDR3. This chain links TRBV6-1 with TRBJ1-6; the match to TRBD1 covers 11 bases. The germline V gene has CDR1 MNHNS and CDR2 SASEGT. The CDR3 sequence is 14 residues long. V dropped 9 bases and J dropped 8; count of bases not matched to a gene: 6. The CDR3 DNA follows: TGTGCCAGTAGGACAGGGGGCGTACATTCACCCCTCCACTTT. Translated, it gives CASRTGGVHSPLHF.

This rearrangement joins TRBV5-5 to TRBJ1-5; D is possibly TRBD1 (6 bases). This CDR3 comprises 15 residues. The V end was cut by 0 bases, the J end by 2 bases, with 9 bases between. Per germline, CDR1 SGHKS and CDR2 YYEKEE (reference sequence). In DNA form, the CDR3 reads TGTGCCAGCAGCTTGGTTGCAGGGGGCAATCAGCCCCAGCATTTT. Protein product: CASSLVAGGNQPQHF.

The chain links TRBV6-1 to TRBJ2-7, with D perhaps given as TRBD1 or TRBD2 (6 bases each). V was pared by 6 bases and J by 2 bases, with 17 bases between. The CDR3 covers 15 residues. Germline V lookup: CDR1 MNHNS, CDR2 SASEGT. The CDR3 DNA reads TGTGCCAGCAGCCCCCCTCGGAGGGGGACCTACGAGCAGTACTTC. Translated, it gives CASSPPRRGTYEQYF.

In DNA, the CDR3 is TGTGCCAGCAGCTTGAGTCAACTTACGCAGTATTTT. Translated: CASSLSQLTQYF. The chain couples TRBV5-6 to TRBJ2-3; D gene ambiguous. Germline CDR1 is SGHDT and CDR2 is YYEEEE. The CDR3 contains 12 residues. Between the trimmed V and J ends, which lost 1 base and 8 bases, there was a span of 8 bases.

The rearrangement links TRBV4-1 to TRBJ1-2; weak D call: TRBD1 (5 bases). Germline V gene lookup returns CDR1 MGHRA and CDR2 YSYEKL. V dropped 1 base and J dropped 7 bases, with 16 bases sitting between them. This CDR3 has 15 residues. The CDR3 region has the DNA TGCGCCAGCAGCCAAGTTGAGCAGGGAGGTATTGGCTACACCTTC. It yields the protein CASSQVEQGGIGYTF.

The J gene is TRBJ2-5, the V gene TRBV30; 7 positions agree with TRBD2. The CDR3 contains 15 residues. V was pared by 0 bases and J by 2 bases, with 6 bases of the junction left unmatched. CDR1 and CDR2 (germline): GTSNPN, SVGIG (reference sequence). The CDR3: CAWSVQAGTQETQYF. DNA of the CDR3: TGTGCCTGGAGTGTACAAGCGGGGACGCAAGAGACCCAGTACTTC.

The rearrangement uses TRBV6-1 and TRBJ1-1; possible D gene TRBD1, 6 bases. V shed 1 base and J shed 5 bases, with 17 bases lying between them. The CDR3 sequence is 16 residues long. The V gene's germline CDR1 is MNHNS and CDR2 SASEGT. DNA for the CDR3: TGTGCCAGCAGTGAAGGTTTGGGAGGGGGAGAAACTGAAGCTTTCTTT. Translated: CASSEGLGGGETEAFF.

The V and J genes are TRBV11-3 and TRBJ2-3, with 7 bases fitting TRBD1. V lost 3 bases and J lost 4; bases outside the gene matches: 10. Per germline, CDR1 SGHNT and CDR2 YENEEA. There are 16 residues in the CDR3. As DNA, the CDR3 is TGTGCCAGCAGCTTGTTTAGGGGGCTCGGGGCAGATACGCAGTATTTT. This translates into CASSLFRGLGADTQYF.

The V gene is TRBV29-1, the J gene TRBJ1-1; D may be TRBD1 (6 bases). The germline CDR1 and CDR2 sequences are SQVTM and ANQGSEA. V dropped 7 bases and J dropped 4 bases, with 10 bases sitting between them. CDR3 size: 11 residues. This CDR3 is CSDNRATEAFF. The CDR3 DNA follows: TGCAGCGATAACAGGGCCACTGAAGCTTTCTTT.

The chain combines TRBV2 with TRBJ1-4, with 11 bases aligning to TRBD1. The CDR3 is 16 residues long. Germline CDR1 is SNHLY and CDR2 is FYNNEI. V dropped 5 bases and J dropped 10; count of bases not matched to a gene: 12. CDR3 in amino acids: CASSKSTGTGGGKLFF. As DNA, the CDR3 is TGTGCCAGCAGTAAATCTACCGGGACAGGGGGAGGAAAACTGTTTTTT.